Shown below are 8 T cell receptor beta chains from a single sample sequenced in a study of sequential checkpoint blockade in melanoma. Treatment in this sample: randomized to nivolumab then ipilimumab (arm A) or the reverse (arm B). Repertoires were generated with immunoSEQ multiplex PCR, while TCRdb's copy carries only in-frame clones and drops some. The sample lists more than 9,500 clones; roughly four fifths were seen once. The specimen was CD8+ T cells sorted from blood (inferred from file names), collected from a patient given nivolumab and ipilimumab in sequence. The receptors originated from a human donor with melanoma.

The chain joins TRBV4-3 to TRBJ2-7, with TRBD1 matching over 8 bases. Losses at the gene ends were 0 bases for V and 6 bases for J; bases not matched to a gene: 7. Per the germline V gene, CDR1 is LGHNA and CDR2 is YSLEER. The CDR3 spans 15 residues. For the CDR3, the DNA is TGCGCCAGCAGCCAAGATCCTAGACAGGGGTCCGAGCAGTACTTC. It specifies CASSQDPRQGSEQYF.

This clone has a handful of counts. V usage is TRBV27 and J usage is TRBJ1-2, with 7 bases aligning to TRBD1. Germline V gene sequence: CDR1 MNHEY, CDR2 SMNVEV (reference sequence). Germline trimming cut 0 bases from V and 3 bases from J; bases unmatched to any gene: 7. This CDR3 spans 16 amino acids. The DNA of the CDR3 is TGTGCCAGCAGTTTATCGTCGGCAGGGGGTCACTATGGCTACACCTTC. Protein: CASSLSSAGGHYGYTF.

This chain joins TRBV27 and TRBJ2-2, with D tentatively TRBD1 (7 bases). V was shortened by 0 bases and J by 3 bases, with 14 bases between the two germline ends. Germline V gene lookup returns CDR1 MNHEY and CDR2 SMNVEV (reference sequence). This CDR3 has 17 amino acids. The CDR3 sequence is CASSLSPGGMDTGELFF. CDR3 in DNA: TGTGCCAGCAGTTTATCGCCAGGGGGGATGGACACCGGGGAGCTGTTTTTT.

The V and J genes are TRBV4-2 and TRBJ1-5; TRBD1 aligns across 7 bases. With V trimmed by 4 bases and J by 1 base, 4 bases remained unmatched. CDR1 and CDR2 (germline): LGHNA, YNFKEQ. The CDR3 length is 15 residues. This CDR3 reads CASSLGTASNQPQHF. The DNA for the CDR3 is TGTGCCAGCAGCCTCGGGACAGCGAGCAATCAGCCCCAGCATTTT.

The chain has TRBV28 and TRBJ2-7; 7 bases fit TRBD1. CDR1 is MDHEN, CDR2 SYDVKM, per germline. J lost 3 bases, V lost 8 bases, and 10 bases had no gene match. The CDR3 sequence is 14 residues long. In nucleotides, the CDR3 is TGTGCCAGCCAGGGGGTCAGGGCAGTCTACGAGCAGTACTTC. It encodes CASQGVRAVYEQYF.

Only a few counts were recorded for this clone. The chain's CDR3 is CATVAGDTQYF. The CDR3 nucleotides are TGTGCCACGGTAGCGGGAGATACGCAGTATTTT. This chain joins TRBV21-1 and TRBJ2-3; the D call of TRBD2 is as the table states it, not checked on the DNA. TRBV21-1 is recorded as a pseudogene. The CDR3 sequence is 11 residues long.

The J gene is TRBJ2-7, the V gene TRBV28; D perhaps matches TRBD2 (5 bases). Deletions cut 2 bases from V and 2 bases from J, with 10 bases between. Germline V gene sequence: CDR1 MDHEN, CDR2 SYDVKM. The CDR3 is made up of 14 amino acids. Written as DNA, the CDR3 is TGTGCCAGCAGTTTACAGGCGGGTACCTACGAGCAGTACTTC. This translates into CASSLQAGTYEQYF.

The chain links TRBV29-1 to TRBJ1-2; D is unresolved. Germline CDR1 SQVTM, CDR2 ANQGSEA. V was cut by 8 bases and J by 4 bases, with 14 bases left in between. This CDR3 spans 12 amino acids. CDR3 DNA: TGCAGCTACCAAGAGGCCTCCTATGGCTACACCTTC. This translates into CSYQEASYGYTF.